This TCR beta chain was documented in a study of blood T cells in healthy people across ages. Germline CDR1 SGDLS, CDR2 YYNGEE. This CDR3 spans 15 amino acids. V lost 6 bases, J lost 4 bases, and 6 bases stayed unmatched. This clonotype occurred a few times. A second PCR, run for about 7 to 11 cycles, used a sample-barcoded 5' primer plus a J-beta primer mix. Each cDNA molecule received a tag from a template-switch adaptor that had 12 random nucleotides. In TCRdb, the 5' RACE reads were re-called with MiXCR into one record per CDR3 protein. Of 550,000 to 750,000 distinct CDR3 sequences listed, approximately 21% are singletons.

Sequenced: blood. This sequence was found in a man aged 70-80 years in good health. This chain connects TRBV9 to TRBJ2-5; 13 bases match TRBD2. DNA for the CDR3: TGTGCCAGCACCCAGGGACTAGCGGGACTAGAGACCCAGTACTTC. It is translated as CASTQGLAGLETQYF.